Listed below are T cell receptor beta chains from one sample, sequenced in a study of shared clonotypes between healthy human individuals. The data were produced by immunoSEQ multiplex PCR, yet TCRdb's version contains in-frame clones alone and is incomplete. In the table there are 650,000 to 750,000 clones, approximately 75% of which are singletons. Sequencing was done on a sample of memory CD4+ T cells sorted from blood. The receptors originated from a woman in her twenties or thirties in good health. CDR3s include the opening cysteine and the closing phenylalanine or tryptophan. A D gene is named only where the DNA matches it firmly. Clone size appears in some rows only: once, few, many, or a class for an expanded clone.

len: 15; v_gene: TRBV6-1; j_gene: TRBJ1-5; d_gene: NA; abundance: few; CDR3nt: TGTGCCAGCAAGGGGTGGTGGGGGGACAATCAGCCCCAGCATTTT; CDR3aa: CASKGWWGDNQPQHF
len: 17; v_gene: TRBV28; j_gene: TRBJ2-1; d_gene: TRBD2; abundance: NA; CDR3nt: TGTGCCAGCAGTCCACCGGTAGGGACTAGCGGCCACAATGAGCAGTTCTTC; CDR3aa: CASSPPVGTSGHNEQFF
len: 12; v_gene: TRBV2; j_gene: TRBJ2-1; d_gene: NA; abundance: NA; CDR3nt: TGTGCCAGCAGTGCGGGGGTCAATGAGCAGTTCTTC; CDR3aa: CASSAGVNEQFF
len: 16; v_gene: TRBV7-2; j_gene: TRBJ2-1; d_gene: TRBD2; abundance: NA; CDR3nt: TGTGCCAGCAGCCAGACTAGCGGGAGGCCCCAGGGCGAGCAGTTCTTC; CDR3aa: CASSQTSGRPQGEQFF
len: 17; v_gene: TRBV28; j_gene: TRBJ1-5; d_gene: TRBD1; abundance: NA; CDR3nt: TGTGCCAGCAGAAAGGGTTATTACCGGGACAGAAATCAGCCCCAGCATTTT; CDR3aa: CASRKGYYRDRNQPQHF
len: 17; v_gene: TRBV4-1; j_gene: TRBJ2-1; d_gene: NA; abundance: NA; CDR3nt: TGCGCCAGCAGCCAGGAGGGGCTAGCTACCCGAGGGAATGAGCAGTTCTTC; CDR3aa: CASSQEGLATRGNEQFF
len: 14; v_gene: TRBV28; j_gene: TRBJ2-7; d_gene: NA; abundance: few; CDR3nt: TGTGCCAGCAGAACTACAGGGAGGAACTACGAGCAGTACTTC; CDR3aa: CASRTTGRNYEQYF
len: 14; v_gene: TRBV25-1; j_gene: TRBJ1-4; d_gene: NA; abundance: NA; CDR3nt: TGTGCCAGCAGTGAATACGTGTCGAATGAAAAACTGTTTTTT; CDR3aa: CASSEYVSNEKLFF
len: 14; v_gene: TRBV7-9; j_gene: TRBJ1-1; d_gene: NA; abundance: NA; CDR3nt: TGTGCCAGCAGCTCAAGAGCGCTGAACACTGAAGCTTTCTTT; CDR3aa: CASSSRALNTEAFF
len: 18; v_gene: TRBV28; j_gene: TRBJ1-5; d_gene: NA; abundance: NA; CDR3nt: TGTGCCAGCAGTCTTCACGGGGTCCGCCAATATAGCAATCAGCCCCAGCATTTT; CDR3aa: CASSLHGVRQYSNQPQHF
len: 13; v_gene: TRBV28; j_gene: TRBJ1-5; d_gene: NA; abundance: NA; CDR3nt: TGTGCCAGCAGTCCGATCAGGGCTCAGCCCCAGCATTTT; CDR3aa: CASSPIRAQPQHF
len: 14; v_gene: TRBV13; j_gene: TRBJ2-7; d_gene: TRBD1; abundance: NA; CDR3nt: TGTGCCAGCAGCTTTGATACAGGGGGCTTAGAGCAGTACTTC; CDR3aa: CASSFDTGGLEQYF
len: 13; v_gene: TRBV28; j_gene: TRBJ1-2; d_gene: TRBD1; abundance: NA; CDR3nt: TGTGCCAGCACCACAGGGGGCCAATATGGCTACACCTTC; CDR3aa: CASTTGGQYGYTF
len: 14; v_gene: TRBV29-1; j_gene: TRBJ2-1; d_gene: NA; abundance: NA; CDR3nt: TGCAGCGTGGGGCGGCCTGGTGCGGAGAATGAGCAGTTCTTC; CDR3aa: CSVGRPGAENEQFF
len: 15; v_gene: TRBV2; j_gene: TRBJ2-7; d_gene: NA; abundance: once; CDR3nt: TGTGCCAGCAAGAGGGACATTCTGCCTACCTACGAGCAGTACTTC; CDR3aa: CASKRDILPTYEQYF
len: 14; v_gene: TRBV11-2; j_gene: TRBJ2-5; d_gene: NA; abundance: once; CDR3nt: TGTGCCAGCAGCTTAGTTTGGGACCAAGAGACCCAGTACTTC; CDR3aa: CASSLVWDQETQYF
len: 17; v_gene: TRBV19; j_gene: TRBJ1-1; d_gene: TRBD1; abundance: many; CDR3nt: TGTGCCAGTAGTCTCGGGACAGGGAGGGAGAAGTACACTGAAGCTTTCTTT; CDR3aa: CASSLGTGREKYTEAFF
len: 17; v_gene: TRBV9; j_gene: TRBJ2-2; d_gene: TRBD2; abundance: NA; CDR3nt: TGTGCCAGCAGCCTAACAGCCGGGACTAGCGTCACCGGGGAGCTGTTTTTT; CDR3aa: CASSLTAGTSVTGELFF
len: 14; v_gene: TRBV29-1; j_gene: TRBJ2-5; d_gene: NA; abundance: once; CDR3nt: TGCAGCGTCGGGGGCGGGCAGGGCCAAGAGACCCAGTACTTC; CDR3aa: CSVGGGQGQETQYF
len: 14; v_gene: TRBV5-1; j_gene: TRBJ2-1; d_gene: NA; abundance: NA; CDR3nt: TGCGCCAGCAGCAAAGGTGGAAACTACAATGAGCAGTTCTTC; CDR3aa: CASSKGGNYNEQFF
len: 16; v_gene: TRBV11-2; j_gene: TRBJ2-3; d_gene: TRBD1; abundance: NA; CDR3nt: TGTGCCAGCGGGAACAAGGACAGGGTGGGCACAGATACGCAGTATTTT; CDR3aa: CASGNKDRVGTDTQYF
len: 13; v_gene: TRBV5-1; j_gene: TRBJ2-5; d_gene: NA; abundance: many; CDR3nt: TGCGCCAGCAGCCGGACAGACCAAGAGACCCAGTACTTC; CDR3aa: CASSRTDQETQYF
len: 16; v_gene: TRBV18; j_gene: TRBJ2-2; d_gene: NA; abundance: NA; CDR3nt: TGTGCCAGCTCCTCGGGGGATCATCTTAACACCGGGGAGCTGTTTTTT; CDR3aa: CASSSGDHLNTGELFF
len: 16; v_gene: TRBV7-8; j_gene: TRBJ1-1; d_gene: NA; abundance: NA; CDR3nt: TGTGCCAGCAGCTTTGGCCTGGGACGGCAGAACACTGAAGCTTTCTTT; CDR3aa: CASSFGLGRQNTEAFF
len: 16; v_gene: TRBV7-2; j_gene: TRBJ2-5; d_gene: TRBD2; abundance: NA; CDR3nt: TGTGCCAGCAGCTCACAAGCGGGAAGGCGACAAGAGACCCAGTACTTC; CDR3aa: CASSSQAGRRQETQYF
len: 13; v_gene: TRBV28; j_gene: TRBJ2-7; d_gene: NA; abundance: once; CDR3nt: TGTGCCAGCAGTTTCGGGAGTTCCTACGAGCAGTACTTC; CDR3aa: CASSFGSSYEQYF
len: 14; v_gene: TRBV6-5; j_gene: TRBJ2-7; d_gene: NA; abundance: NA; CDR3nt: TGTGCCAGCAGGTTAGCGGAGGGGGCCTACGAGCAGTACTTC; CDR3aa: CASRLAEGAYEQYF
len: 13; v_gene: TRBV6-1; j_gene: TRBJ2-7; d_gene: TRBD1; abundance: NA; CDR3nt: TGTGCCAGCAGGGGACAGGGGGAGGGAGAGCAGTACTTC; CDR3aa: CASRGQGEGEQYF
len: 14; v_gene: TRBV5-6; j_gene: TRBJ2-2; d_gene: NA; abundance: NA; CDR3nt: TGTGCCAGCAGCATCGCTATAGGGGCCGGGGAGCTGTTTTTT; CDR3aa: CASSIAIGAGELFF
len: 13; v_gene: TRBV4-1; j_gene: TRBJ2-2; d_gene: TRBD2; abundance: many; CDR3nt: TGCGCCAGTCGCGGGAGCGGAACCGGGGAGCTGTTTTTT; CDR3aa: CASRGSGTGELFF
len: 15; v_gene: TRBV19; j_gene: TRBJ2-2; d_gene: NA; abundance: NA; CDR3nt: TGTGCCAGTAGTATAGAGGGTCTTGTCACCGGGGAGCTGTTTTTT; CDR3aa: CASSIEGLVTGELFF
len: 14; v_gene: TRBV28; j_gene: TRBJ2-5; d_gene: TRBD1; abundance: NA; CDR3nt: TGTGCCAGCAGTCCAACAGGGGCGTTAGAGACCCAGTACTTC; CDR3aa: CASSPTGALETQYF
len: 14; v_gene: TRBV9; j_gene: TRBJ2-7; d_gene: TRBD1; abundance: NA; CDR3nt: TGTGCCAGCAGCGTTGGACAGGGGGTCTACGAGCAGTACTTC; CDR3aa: CASSVGQGVYEQYF
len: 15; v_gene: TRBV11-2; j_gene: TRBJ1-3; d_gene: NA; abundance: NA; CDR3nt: TGTGCCAGCAGCCCCCACTCCCAGACAGGAAACACCATATATTTT; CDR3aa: CASSPHSQTGNTIYF
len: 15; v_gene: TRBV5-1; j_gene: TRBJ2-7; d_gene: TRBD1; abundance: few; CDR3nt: TGCGCCAGCACCTTCCTCGGACAGGGGGGAGAGGAGCAGTACTTC; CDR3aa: CASTFLGQGGEEQYF
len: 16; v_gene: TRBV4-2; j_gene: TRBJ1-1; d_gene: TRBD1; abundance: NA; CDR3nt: TGTGCCAGCAGCCAGCGGACAGGGTGGGGTGGCGCTGAAGCTTTCTTT; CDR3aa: CASSQRTGWGGAEAFF
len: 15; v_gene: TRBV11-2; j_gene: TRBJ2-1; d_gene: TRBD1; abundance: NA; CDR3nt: TGTGCCAGCAGCACAACGACAGGGGGCGGTTTTGAGCAGTTCTTC; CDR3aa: CASSTTTGGGFEQFF
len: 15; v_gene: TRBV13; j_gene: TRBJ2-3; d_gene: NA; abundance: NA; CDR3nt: TGTGCCAGCAGCCATCGAGGAGGAAGGATAGATACGCAGTATTTT; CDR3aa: CASSHRGGRIDTQYF
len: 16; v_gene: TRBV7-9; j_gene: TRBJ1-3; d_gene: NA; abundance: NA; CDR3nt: TGTGCCAGCAGTCCCGGGACGGCACGCTCTGGAAACACCATATATTTT; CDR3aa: CASSPGTARSGNTIYF
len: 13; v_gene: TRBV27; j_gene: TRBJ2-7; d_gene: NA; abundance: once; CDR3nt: TGTGCCAGCAGTAAGCAACAAAGCTACGAGCAGTACTTC; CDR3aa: CASSKQQSYEQYF
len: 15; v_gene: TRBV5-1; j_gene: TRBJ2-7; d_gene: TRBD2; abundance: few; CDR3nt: TGCGCCAGCAGCTTCCGTAGCGGGATAGAGTACGAGCAGTACTTC; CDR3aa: CASSFRSGIEYEQYF
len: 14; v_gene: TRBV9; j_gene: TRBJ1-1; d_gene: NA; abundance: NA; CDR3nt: TGTGCCAGCAGCGCCGGAACAGGACGCACTGAAGCTTTCTTT; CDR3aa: CASSAGTGRTEAFF
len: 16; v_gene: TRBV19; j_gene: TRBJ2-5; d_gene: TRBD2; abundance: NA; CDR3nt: TGTGCCAGTAGTACCCTAGCGGGGAGAGCTGGGCAAACCCAGTACTTC; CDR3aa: CASSTLAGRAGQTQYF